Following are 24 T cell receptor beta chains from one sample sequenced in a study of Ad26.COV2.S vaccination and SARS-CoV-2 variants. Here immunoSEQ multiplex PCR was the method, and the copy in TCRdb shows in-frame clones only, minus some. The repertoire holds roughly 380,000 clones, around 83% seen once, with roughly 3.1% in the top ten. Treatment defined: over 15 received Ad26.COV2.S at low or high dose, single or two shots; five or six received placebo; per-sample allocation not given. Material that was analyzed had been drawn on day 63 after the first vaccine or placebo injection. Sequenced material: peripheral blood, taken in a trial of Ad26.COV2.S vaccine versus placebo. These receptors all come from a person aged 18 to 65 who received the Ad26.COV2.S COVID-19 vaccine or a placebo.

This clone was recorded once. The chain combines TRBV7-2 with TRBJ2-7; 12 positions agree with TRBD2. V trimming: 4 bases; J trimming: 10 bases; junction bases outside the gene matches: 14. The CDR3 length is 16 residues. Per the germline V gene, CDR1 is SGHTA and CDR2 is FQGNSA. DNA of the CDR3: TGTGCCAGCAGCTCTATACGCGGACTAGCGGGAACCTTTCAGTACTTC. This encodes CASSSIRGLAGTFQYF.

This CDR3 is CASSLYFGGLNTGELFF. Written as DNA, the CDR3 is TGTGCCAGCAGCTTATACTTCGGGGGCTTGAACACCGGGGAGCTGTTTTTT. The chain has TRBV7-7 and TRBJ2-2; D is tentatively TRBD1 or TRBD2 (6 bases each). CDR1 and CDR2 from the germline V gene are SSHAT and FNYEAQ (reference sequence). V was shortened by 2 bases and J by 1 base, with 14 bases between the two germline ends. This CDR3 has 17 residues.

The CDR3 DNA sequence: TGCAGTGCAAATACAGGGAATCTAGCTTTCTTT. Translating gives CSANTGNLAFF. The chain joins TRBV20-1 to TRBJ1-1, with D possibly being TRBD1 (6 bases). The V and J ends lost 6 bases and 10 bases respectively, with 15 bases between them. The CDR3 is 11 amino acids. Germline-derived CDR1 and CDR2 are DFQATT and SNEGSKA (reference sequence).

The rearrangement uses TRBV6-2 or TRBV6-3 and TRBJ2-3, with a possible D match to TRBD2 (6 bases). This CDR3 is built from 18 residues. The ends were cut back, 4 bases at V and 7 bases at J, with 27 bases in the middle. CDR1 and CDR2 (germline): MNHEY, SVGEGT. The CDR3 spells CASSFSGTSLGRAYTQYF. The CDR3 DNA reads TGTGCCAGCAGTTTCTCCGGGACTTCGTTAGGCCGGGCGTATACGCAGTATTTT.

The chain joins TRBV24-1 to TRBJ2-7; 7 positions match TRBD1. The trim removed 9 bases at V and 3 bases at J, leaving 4 bases unmatched. The CDR3 is 12 amino acids. Germline CDR1 is KGHDR and CDR2 is SFDVKD. CDR3 region: CATSTGHYEQYF. The CDR3 nucleotides read TGTGCCACCTCGACAGGGCACTACGAGCAGTACTTC.

V usage is TRBV5-5 and J usage is TRBJ2-7; no firm D call. Between the trimmed V and J ends, which lost 4 bases and 3 bases, there was a span of 8 bases. The germline V gene encodes CDR1 SGHKS and CDR2 YYEKEE (reference sequence). The CDR3 covers 12 residues. In DNA form, the CDR3 reads TGTGCCAGCAGCCGTGAAGGCTACGAGCAGTACTTC. Its protein is CASSREGYEQYF.

This clone was seen only a few times. V gene TRBV12-3 or TRBV12-4 combines with J gene TRBJ1-1, with D unresolved. This CDR3 has 10 residues. Trimming removed 6 bases from V and 8 bases from J, with 7 bases in between. CDR3 amino acids: CASSLREAFF. CDR3 DNA: TGTGCCAGCAGCCTCCGGGAAGCTTTCTTT.

V usage is TRBV6-2 or TRBV6-3 and J usage is TRBJ1-1; D is ambiguous. The CDR3 runs to 14 residues. Germline V gene data show CDR1 as MNHEY and CDR2 as SVGEGT. Trimming shortened V by 6 bases and J by 2 bases, and 13 bases separated the two germline ends. CDR3 DNA: TGTGCCAGCAGCCCCGGACGGGGAAACACTGAAGCTTTCTTT. Amino acid sequence: CASSPGRGNTEAFF.

The chain combines TRBV5-4 with TRBJ2-1; D is unclear. The length of the CDR3 is 15 residues. V was clipped by 6 bases and J by 0 bases, with 13 bases between them. The V gene's germline CDR1 is SGHNT and CDR2 YYREEE (reference sequence). Written as DNA, the CDR3 is TGTGCCAGCACTGATCCCTCAAGCTCCTACAATGAGCAGTTCTTC. Translating it yields CASTDPSSSYNEQFF.

CDR3 sequence: CASSQLTSQETQYF. CDR3 in DNA: TGTGCCAGCAGCCAACTTACTTCCCAAGAGACCCAGTACTTC. The genes are TRBV3-1 (or the pseudogene TRBV3-2) and TRBJ2-5; D gene unclear. Germline V CDR1 and CDR2: LGHDT, YNNKEL (reference sequence). The CDR3 has 14 amino acids. Trimming took 2 bases from V and 1 from J, leaving 8 bases between them.

The genes are TRBV6-2 or TRBV6-3 and TRBJ2-3; 8 bases are a match to TRBD2. Germline CDR1 MNHEY, CDR2 SVGEGT. V lost 2 bases, J lost 4 bases, and 11 bases stayed unmatched. There are 17 residues in the CDR3. The CDR3 here is CASSYPTGGRRADTQYF. CDR3 DNA sequence: TGTGCCAGCAGTTACCCGACGGGCGGGAGGCGGGCAGATACGCAGTATTTT.

This chain uses TRBV6-6 with TRBJ2-2; D remains unclear. Trimming removed 7 bases at V and 0 bases at J, with 12 bases between. The CDR3 runs 15 residues. Germline V gene sequence: CDR1 MNHNY, CDR2 SVGAGI (reference sequence). The DNA of the CDR3 is TGTGCCAGCACCGCACTGCTTACGAACACCGGGGAGCTGTTTTTT. The encoded protein is CASTALLTNTGELFF.

This chain joins TRBV18 and TRBJ1-5; no reliable D call. With 3 bases removed from V and 4 bases from J, the gap between germline ends came to 7 bases. The CDR3 extends over 13 amino acids. The germline gives CDR1 KGHSH, CDR2 LQKENI. The CDR3 region is CASSPVSNQPQHF. CDR3 sequence (DNA): TGTGCCAGCTCACCCGTCTCAAATCAGCCCCAGCATTTT.

This clone occurred once. V usage is TRBV28 and J usage is TRBJ1-1; D possibly corresponds to TRBD1 (5 bases). Trimming took 6 bases from V and 3 from J, leaving 14 bases between them. Germline V CDR1 and CDR2: MDHEN, SYDVKM. The CDR3 runs to 14 residues. The chain's CDR3 is CASSRPGGYTEAFF. CDR3 DNA sequence: TGTGCCAGCAGCCGCCCCGGGGGTTACACTGAAGCTTTCTTT.

This clone was detected a few times. This chain links TRBV2 with TRBJ2-3, with D tentatively TRBD1 (5 bases). Germline V gives CDR1 SNHLY, CDR2 FYNNEI. This CDR3 spans 14 amino acids. The V end lost 3 bases, the J end lost 2 bases, and 9 bases lay between the germline ends. The CDR3: CASSEDISTDTQYF. CDR3 nucleotide sequence: TGTGCCAGCAGTGAGGACATTTCCACAGATACGCAGTATTTT.

The V call is TRBV19, the J call TRBJ1-1; 8 nucleotides agree with TRBD1. This CDR3 comprises 15 residues. In germline, CDR1 is LNHDA, CDR2 SQIVND (reference sequence). V dropped 6 bases and J dropped 1; count of bases not matched to a gene: 7. The CDR3 sequence is CASSRTGRSNTEAFF. The CDR3 DNA sequence: TGTGCCAGTAGCCGGACAGGGAGGTCGAACACTGAAGCTTTCTTT.

This chain links TRBV27 with TRBJ2-3, with D possibly matching TRBD2 (5 bases). The CDR3 has 15 residues. V lost 3 bases to trimming and J lost 1 base, with 11 bases between them. Looked up from germline, CDR1 is MNHEY and CDR2 is SMNVEV (reference sequence). In DNA, the CDR3 is TGTGCCAGCAGTTTGGAGCGGCAGGGCACAGATACGCAGTATTTT. Translated: CASSLERQGTDTQYF.

The chain has TRBV30 and TRBJ2-4, with D perhaps TRBD1 (6 bases). V lost 8 bases and J lost 5, with 16 bases in between. Germline CDR1 GTSNPN, CDR2 SVGIG (reference sequence). The CDR3 totals 13 residues. This chain's CDR3 is CAGYRVRENIQYF. The CDR3 DNA follows: TGTGCCGGATACAGGGTCCGGGAAAACATTCAGTACTTC. Filled out from reference TRBV30 and TRBJ2-4, the complete variable domain reads SQTIHQWPATLVQPVGSPLSLECTVEGTSNPNLYWYRQAAGRGLQLLFYSVGIGQISSEVPQNLSASRPQDRQFILSSKKLLLSDSGFYLCAGYRVRENIQYFGAGTRLSVL.

V and J are TRBV4-3 and TRBJ2-6; 10 nucleotides match TRBD1. Trimming cost V 6 bases and J 2 bases; bases outside gene matches: 7. CDR3 length: 17 residues. CDR1 and CDR2 from the germline V gene are LGHNA and YSLEER. CDR3 loop: CASSYRQGAPGANVLTF. The CDR3 region has the DNA TGCGCCAGCAGTTACCGACAGGGGGCGCCTGGGGCCAACGTCCTGACTTTC.

This chain joins TRBV7-9 and TRBJ1-2; a possible D gene is TRBD1 (6 bases). Trimming shortened V by 7 bases and J by 4 bases, and 22 bases separated the two germline ends. The CDR3 runs to 16 residues. From germline, CDR1 is SEHNR and CDR2 FQNEAQ (reference sequence). The CDR3 protein is CASTNLGTRGGYGYTF. CDR3 nucleotide sequence: TGTGCCAGCACCAACCTCGGCACCAGGGGTGGCTATGGCTACACCTTC.

The chain links TRBV27 to TRBJ2-3, with unresolved D. The CDR3 is 16 residues long. Trimming left V 2 bases short and J 7 bases short, with 19 bases between. Germline V gives CDR1 MNHEY, CDR2 SMNVEV (reference sequence). The CDR3 bases are TGTGCCAGCAGTTTAATTTCCCAGACGGGCGCAAATACGCAGTATTTT. Translating it yields CASSLISQTGANTQYF.

This clone was observed once. CDR3 residues: CASSQDALGGRFF. The CDR3 DNA is TGCGCCAGCAGCCAAGATGCTTTAGGGGGTCGATTCTTC. The chain couples TRBV4-3 to TRBJ2-1, with D perhaps matching TRBD1 (6 bases). In germline, CDR1 is LGHNA, CDR2 YSLEER. The CDR3 extends over 13 amino acids. V shed 0 bases and J shed 16 bases, with 16 bases lying between them.

The CDR3 nucleotides are TGTGCCAGCACTCAAGGACACAGCTTTAATGAAAAACTGTTTTTT. It codes for CASTQGHSFNEKLFF. The chain has TRBV7-9 and TRBJ1-4; D is possibly TRBD1 (5 bases). With 7 bases removed from V and 4 bases from J, the gap between germline ends came to 16 bases. The CDR3 totals 15 residues. The germline V gene has CDR1 SEHNR and CDR2 FQNEAQ (reference sequence).

This chain joins TRBV27 and TRBJ2-7; TRBD2 matches at 12 bases. CDR3 length equals 18 residues. The V and J ends lost 4 bases and 2 bases, in that order; junction bases with no gene match: 12. In germline, CDR1 is MNHEY, CDR2 SMNVEV (reference sequence). CDR3 protein: CASSSYSRLAGEPYEQYF. The CDR3, as DNA: TGTGCCAGCAGTTCCTACAGCAGACTAGCGGGAGAACCCTACGAGCAGTACTTC.